This record covers a single T cell receptor (beta chain). Its antigen is still unknown. The data are from a study of T cell responses to AZD1222 COVID-19 vaccine. Findings and caveats of the study: CD4 TCRs covered the whole spike, strongest at regions 160-218 and 743-854. The reported proportion of spike-specific TCRs targeting unmutated variant regions was nearly half. Females made up more of the donors, who were largely white British, and clonal diversity may have come out too low.

V dropped 1 base and J dropped 12 bases, with 10 bases sitting between them. Germline-derived CDR1 and CDR2 are MGHRA and YSYEKL. The CDR3 runs to 11 residues. Sequencing was performed with immunoSEQ multiplex PCR; in TCRdb, only in-frame clones are kept and a portion is missing. Seen here are about 110,000 clones, about nine tenths observed once, and the top ten hold roughly 4.1%. The sample in question was peripheral blood, obtained on day 0 of AZD1222 vaccination. The sequence derives from an adult in good health. This chain links TRBV4-1 with TRBJ2-7, with a weak D call TRBD1 (6 bases). The CDR3 sequence: CASSQGQAWYF. The CDR3 DNA reads as TGCGCCAGCAGCCAAGGACAGGCCTGGTACTTC.